The 17 T cell receptor beta chains reported below all come from one sample, sequenced in a study of control samples from healthy donors and cancer patients. Method: immunoSEQ multiplex PCR; TCRdb's copy keeps in-frame clones and lacks some. The sample comprises around 100,000 clones, around 89% of which are singletons, and more than 7% rests with the top ten. The sample taken for sequencing was blood. These TCRs come from a man aged 25 to 40 in good health.

This chain uses TRBV3-1 (or the pseudogene TRBV3-2) with TRBJ2-7; 8 bases agree with TRBD1. The V gene's germline CDR1 is LGHDT and CDR2 YNNKEL (reference sequence). The CDR3 runs 14 residues. The V and J ends lost 3 bases and 0 bases, in that order; junction bases with no gene match: 1. DNA of the CDR3: TGTGCCAGCAGCCAGGGACAGGTCTCCTACGAGCAGTACGTC. Protein product: CASSQGQVSYEQYV.

This chain links TRBV6-5 with TRBJ2-1; no definite D call. Germline V CDR1 and CDR2: MNHEY, SVGAGI. Trimming removed 1 base at V and 6 bases at J, with 10 bases between. The CDR3 spans 14 residues. CDR3 sequence: CASSYFIGRNEQFF. The CDR3, as DNA: TGTGCCAGCAGTTACTTTATCGGACGCAATGAGCAGTTCTTC.

The genes are TRBV24-1 and TRBJ2-5, with 8 bases fitting TRBD1. The CDR3 spans 17 residues. J gave up 4 bases and V 5 bases, and 14 bases lay outside the gene matches. The germline V gene has CDR1 KGHDR and CDR2 SFDVKD. The CDR3 is CATSGTRDRLIGETQYF. The CDR3 DNA sequence: TGTGCCACCAGTGGGACTCGGGACAGGTTGATCGGAGAGACCCAGTACTTC.

This clone appeared once. The chain uses TRBV4-1 and TRBJ1-4, with D possibly being TRBD1 (6 bases). The CDR3 has 16 residues. Trimming pared 4 bases from V and 8 bases from J, leaving 20 bases between. Germline CDR1 is MGHRA and CDR2 is YSYEKL. The DNA of the CDR3 is TGCGCCAGCAGCCCCAATCGACAGGCCACGGGGGAAAAACTGTTTTTT. Translating it yields CASSPNRQATGEKLFF.

V usage is TRBV19 and J usage is TRBJ2-3; weak D call: TRBD2 (7 bases). Germline V lookup: CDR1 LNHDA, CDR2 SQIVND (reference sequence). This CDR3 has 16 amino acids. The V end lost 1 base, the J end lost 3 bases, and 14 bases lay between the germline ends. CDR3 region: CASSIGGAGVTDTQYF. DNA for the CDR3: TGTGCCAGTAGTATAGGGGGGGCGGGAGTGACAGATACGCAGTATTTT.

The J gene is TRBJ1-2, the V gene TRBV24-1; possible D gene TRBD1, 6 bases. In germline, CDR1 is KGHDR, CDR2 SFDVKD. This CDR3 is built from 14 residues. V lost 3 bases and J 3 bases, leaving 10 bases between the germline ends. CDR3 protein: CATSDGGRYYGYTF. Here the CDR3 DNA reads TGTGCCACCAGTGATGGGGGCAGGTACTATGGCTACACCTTC.

This chain connects TRBV7-6 to TRBJ1-2; 8 positions match TRBD1. Germline lookup yields CDR1 SGHVS and CDR2 FNYEAQ. The CDR3 is 19 amino acids. V shed 0 bases, J shed 3 bases, and the junction held 15 bases outside the gene matches. CDR3 loop: CASSLALGQGAVRDYGYTF. Written as DNA, the CDR3 is TGTGCCAGCAGCTTAGCGTTAGGCCAGGGGGCTGTGCGCGACTATGGCTACACCTTC.

The chain uses TRBV30 and TRBJ1-4, with TRBD1 matching 8 bases. J gave up 2 bases and V 2 bases, and 4 bases lay outside the gene matches. This CDR3 is built from 15 residues. Germline CDR1 and CDR2: GTSNPN and SVGIG (reference sequence). CDR3 loop: CAWSNHRGTNEKLFF. The CDR3 region has the DNA TGTGCCTGGAGTAACCACAGGGGGACTAATGAAAAACTGTTTTTT.

The chain recombines TRBV19 with TRBJ1-2; TRBD1 matches at 8 bases. Germline CDR1 reads LNHDA; CDR2 reads SQIVND (reference sequence). CDR3 size: 12 residues. V shed 6 bases, J shed 7 bases, and the junction held 4 bases outside the gene matches. The CDR3 sequence is CASRADRAGYTF. The CDR3 DNA reads as TGTGCCAGTAGGGCGGACAGGGCTGGCTACACCTTC.

The gene calls are TRBV7-2 and TRBJ2-7, with D uncertain. Trimming left V 0 bases short and J 7 bases short, with 10 bases between. Looked up from germline, CDR1 is SGHTA and CDR2 is FQGNSA. The CDR3 loop spans 13 amino acids. CDR3 sequence (DNA): TGTGCCAGCAGCTTAGCTAGCCCTCTGGAGCAGTACTTC. It is translated as CASSLASPLEQYF.

The rearrangement links TRBV5-1 to TRBJ1-6; D is unclear. CDR3 length equals 14 residues. Between the trimmed V and J ends, which lost 0 bases and 7 bases, there was a span of 8 bases. Germline CDR1 SGHRS, CDR2 YFSETQ. CDR3 amino acids: CASSLGSANSPLHF. CDR3 DNA: TGCGCCAGCAGCTTGGGTTCGGCAAATTCACCCCTCCACTTT.

V gene TRBV19 combines with J gene TRBJ2-1; D not certain. Trimming pared 3 bases from V and 7 bases from J, leaving 10 bases between. Germline V gene lookup returns CDR1 LNHDA and CDR2 SQIVND (reference sequence). There are 13 residues in the CDR3. The CDR3 region is CASSMWAGNEQFF. DNA of the CDR3: TGTGCCAGTAGTATGTGGGCTGGGAATGAGCAGTTCTTC.

The chain carries TRBV30 and TRBJ2-7; TRBD1 aligns across 7 bases. V gave up 1 base and J gave up 2 bases; unmatched junction bases: 5. The CDR3 spans 14 residues. Germline loops: CDR1 GTSNPN, CDR2 SVGIG (reference sequence). The CDR3 spells CAWSARQGPYEQYV. CDR3 in DNA: TGTGCCTGGAGTGCGAGACAGGGCCCCTACGAGCAGTACGTC.

The gene calls are TRBV5-6 and TRBJ2-3; D unresolved. Germline V gene sequence: CDR1 SGHDT, CDR2 YYEEEE. V was cut by 1 base and J by 0 bases, with 12 bases left in between. The CDR3 has 16 amino acids. CDR3 loop: CASSLYGARSTDTQYF. The CDR3, as DNA: TGTGCCAGCAGCTTGTACGGTGCTCGTAGCACAGATACGCAGTATTTT.

The rearrangement links TRBV4-1 to TRBJ1-1; 7 nucleotides match TRBD1. Germline CDR1 is MGHRA and CDR2 is YSYEKL. J was trimmed by 8 bases and V by 4 bases; bases with no gene match: 7. The length of the CDR3 is 13 residues. Written as DNA, the CDR3 is TGCGCCAGCAGCCTTGGACAGGTCTACGAAGCTTTCTTT. Protein sequence: CASSLGQVYEAFF.

The chain recombines TRBV4-2 with TRBJ1-1; D remains unclear. CDR1 and CDR2 (germline): LGHNA, YNFKEQ. V lost 3 bases, J lost 8 bases, and 7 bases lay in between. The CDR3 loop spans 11 amino acids. CDR3 residues: CASSQGLEAFF. CDR3 in DNA: TGTGCCAGCAGCCAGGGGTTAGAAGCTTTCTTT.

The chain recombines TRBV5-1 with TRBJ2-1; D is unclear. Germline V gene sequence: CDR1 SGHRS, CDR2 YFSETQ. Between the trimmed V and J ends, which lost 0 bases and 0 bases, there was a span of 10 bases. The CDR3 spans 16 residues. The CDR3 is CASSLGPESSYNEQFF. The DNA of the CDR3 is TGCGCCAGCAGCTTGGGGCCGGAAAGCTCCTACAATGAGCAGTTCTTC.